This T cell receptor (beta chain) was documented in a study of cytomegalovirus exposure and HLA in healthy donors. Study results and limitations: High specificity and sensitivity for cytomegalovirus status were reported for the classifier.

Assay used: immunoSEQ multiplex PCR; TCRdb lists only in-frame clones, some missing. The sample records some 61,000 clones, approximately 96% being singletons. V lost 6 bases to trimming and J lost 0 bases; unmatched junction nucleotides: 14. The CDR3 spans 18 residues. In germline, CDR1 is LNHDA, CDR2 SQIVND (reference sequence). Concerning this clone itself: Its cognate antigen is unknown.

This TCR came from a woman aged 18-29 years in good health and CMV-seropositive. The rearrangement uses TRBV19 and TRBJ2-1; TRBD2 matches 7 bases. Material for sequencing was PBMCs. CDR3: CASSPTLWASGSYNEQFF. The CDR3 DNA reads TGTGCCAGTAGCCCTACCTTGTGGGCTAGCGGCTCCTACAATGAGCAGTTCTTC. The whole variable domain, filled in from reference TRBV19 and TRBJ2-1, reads DGGITQSPKYLFRKEGQNVTLSCEQNLNHDAMYWYRQDPGQGLRLIYYSQIVNDFQKGDIAEGYSVSREKKESFPLTVTSAQKNPTAFYLCASSPTLWASGSYNEQFFGPGTRLTVL.